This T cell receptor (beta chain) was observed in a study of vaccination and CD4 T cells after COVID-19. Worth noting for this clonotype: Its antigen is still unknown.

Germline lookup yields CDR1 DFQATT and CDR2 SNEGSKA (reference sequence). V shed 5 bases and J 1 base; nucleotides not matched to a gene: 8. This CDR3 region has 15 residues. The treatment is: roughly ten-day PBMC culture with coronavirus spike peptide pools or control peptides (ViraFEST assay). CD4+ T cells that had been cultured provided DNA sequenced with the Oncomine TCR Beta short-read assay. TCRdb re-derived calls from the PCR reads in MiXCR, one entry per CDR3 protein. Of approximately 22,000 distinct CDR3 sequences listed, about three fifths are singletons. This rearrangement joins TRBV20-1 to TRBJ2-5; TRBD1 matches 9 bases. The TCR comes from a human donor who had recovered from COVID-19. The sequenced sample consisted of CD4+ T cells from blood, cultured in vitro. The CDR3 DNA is TGCAGTGCTTCCGGGACAGGGTGGACCCAAGAGACCCAGTACTTC. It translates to CSASGTGWTQETQYF.